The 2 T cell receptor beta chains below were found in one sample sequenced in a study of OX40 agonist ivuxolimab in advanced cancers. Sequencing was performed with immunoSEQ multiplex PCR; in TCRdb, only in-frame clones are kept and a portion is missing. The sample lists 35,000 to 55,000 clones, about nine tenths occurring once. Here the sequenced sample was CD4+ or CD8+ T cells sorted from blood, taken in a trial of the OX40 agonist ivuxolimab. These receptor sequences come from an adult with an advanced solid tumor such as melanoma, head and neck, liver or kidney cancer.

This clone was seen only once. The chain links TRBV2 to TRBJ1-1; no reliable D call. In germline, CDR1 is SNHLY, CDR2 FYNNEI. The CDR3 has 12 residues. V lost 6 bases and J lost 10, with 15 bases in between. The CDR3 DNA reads TGTGCCAGCAGCGTAAGTGGTGCCACAGCTTTCTTT. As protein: CASSVSGATAFF.

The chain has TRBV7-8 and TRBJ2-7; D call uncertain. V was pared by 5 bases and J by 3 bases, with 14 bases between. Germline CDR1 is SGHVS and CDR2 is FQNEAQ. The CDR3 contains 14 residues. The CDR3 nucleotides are TGTGCCAGCAGCCCTGGACGTGTGGTCTACGAGCAGTACTTC. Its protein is CASSPGRVVYEQYF. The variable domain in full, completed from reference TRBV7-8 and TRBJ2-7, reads GAGVSQSPRYKVAKRGQDVALRCDPISGHVSLFWYQQALGQGPEFLTYFQNEAQLDKSGLPSDRFFAERPEGSVSTLKIQRTQQEDSAVYLCASSPGRVVYEQYFGPGTRLTVT.